The clone carrying this TCR beta chain was seen a handful of times. Its antigen is as yet unknown. Clones were read by immunoSEQ multiplex PCR, and TCRdb kept only the in-frame ones, dropping some. The data hold approximately 45,000 clones, with around 81% observed a single time. The entry originates in a study of T cells in localized non-small cell lung cancer. The germline V gene encodes CDR1 MGHRA and CDR2 YSYEKL. V was cut by 3 bases and J by 0 bases, with 11 bases left in between. This CDR3 is built from 15 residues. Broader study findings: Sequencing covered just one tumor region, so heterogeneity cannot be ruled out. The greatest T cell clonality was found in uninvolved adjacent lung (higher than in tumor).

The sequence was collected from a man aged 35 to 70 with stage III lung adenocarcinoma. The starting material was peripheral blood mononuclear cells, obtained before any cancer treatment. The gene calls are TRBV4-1 and TRBJ2-5, with D possibly being TRBD1 or TRBD2 (5 bases each). The CDR3, as DNA: TGCGCCAGCAGCCATGCCGGGACCCACCAAGAGACCCAGTACTTC. This translates into CASSHAGTHQETQYF.